This T cell receptor (beta chain) was captured by sequencing in a study of response to subunit inactivated influenza vaccine. Whole-study findings and limits: Each seasonal influenza vaccination recruits few new T cells, the authors suggested.

Using its own MiXCR run on the RT-PCR reads, TCRdb lists one record per CDR3 protein. The repertoire holds around 600,000 distinct CDR3 sequences, with around 11% as singletons. In its sample, this clonotype was seen a few times. What it binds is unknown. V was cut by 5 bases and J by 7 bases, with 12 bases left in between. There are 13 residues in the CDR3. These data were likewise used in another study, on T cells expressing NK-cell markers. That source adds: TCR beta libraries carry UMIs added by 5'RACE template switching.

This TCR came from a man aged 50 or older who received an inactivated influenza vaccine. This chain connects TRBV12-3 or TRBV12-4 to TRBJ2-1; D is perhaps TRBD1 or TRBD2 (5 bases each). The input for sequencing was PBMCs from blood, taken on the day of vaccination. In DNA, the CDR3 is TGTGCCAGCAGTGTAGGGACGTCGAATGAGCAGTTCTTC. Protein: CASSVGTSNEQFF.